A single sample gave rise to the 30 T cell receptor beta chains below, sequenced in a study of regulatory T cells in long-lasting Graves disease. Sequencing libraries for TCR beta were prepared with iRepertoire HTBI primers and Arm-PCR of CDR3 regions. TCRdb re-called the multiplex PCR reads through MiXCR, storing one row per CDR3 protein. The repertoire includes some 230,000 distinct CDR3 sequences, about 16% of them detected once, and 22% sits in the top ten. Time point here: newly diagnosed GD, antithyroid drugs for less than 3 months. PBMC-extracted RNA yielded the TCR library. The sequencing here drew on peripheral blood mononuclear cells (PBMCs), taken at new diagnosis, from a patient treated with antithyroid drugs. These receptors all come from a female donor with Graves disease.

In its sample, this clonotype was seen many times. The rearrangement joins TRBV4-1 to TRBJ2-3; 10 positions agree with TRBD2. The CDR3 covers 16 residues. Unmatched junction bases numbered 5, after V lost 0 bases and J lost 5 bases. Germline V gene data show CDR1 as MGHRA and CDR2 as YSYEKL. The chain's CDR3 is CASSQDGSGRGDTQYF. The CDR3 nucleotides read TGCGCCAGCAGCCAAGATGGGAGCGGGAGGGGAGATACGCAGTATTTT.

At least ten counts were recorded for this clonotype. The chain has TRBV27 and TRBJ2-5, with D maybe TRBD1 (5 bases). The germline V and J ends were trimmed by 3 bases and 3 bases, with 14 bases remaining between them. Germline V gene sequence: CDR1 MNHEY, CDR2 SMNVEV (reference sequence). CDR3 length equals 15 residues. The CDR3 here is CASSFFGDSKETQYF. CDR3 in DNA: TGTGCCAGCAGTTTCTTTGGAGACAGCAAAGAGACCCAGTACTTC.

This clonotype showed up many times. The chain uses TRBV30 and TRBJ1-5; no clear D. V was trimmed by 5 bases and J by 4 bases, leaving 12 bases between them. This CDR3 region has 13 residues. Per the germline V gene, CDR1 is GTSNPN and CDR2 is SVGIG (reference sequence). The CDR3 spells CAWSTFYNQPQHF. The DNA of the CDR3 is TGTGCCTGGTCTACTTTCTATAATCAGCCCCAGCATTTT.

This rearrangement joins TRBV6-2 or TRBV6-3 to TRBJ2-1; 8 positions agree with TRBD2. This CDR3 is built from 15 residues. V dropped 6 bases and J dropped 2; count of bases not matched to a gene: 6. Germline V gene data show CDR1 as MNHEY and CDR2 as SVGEGT. The CDR3 sequence is CASRSTSGPYNEQFF. The CDR3 DNA reads TGTGCCAGCAGATCTACTAGCGGTCCCTACAATGAGCAGTTCTTC.

This clonotype was recorded at least ten times. This chain uses TRBV10-3 with TRBJ2-5, with unresolved D. Germline V gene sequence: CDR1 ENHRY, CDR2 SYGVKD. The CDR3 is 14 amino acids. Trimming took off 2 bases at V and 4 bases at J, with 11 bases between the two ends. For the CDR3, the DNA is TGTGCCATCAGTGAGCCGCCGACCGCAGAGACCCAGTACTTC. This encodes CAISEPPTAETQYF.

There are many counts of this clonotype. The chain couples TRBV12-3 or TRBV12-4 to TRBJ2-3; possibly TRBD2 for D (6 bases). This CDR3 comprises 16 residues. V was pared by 4 bases and J by 4 bases, with 18 bases between. CDR3 amino acids: CASSSSTRRGADTQYF. The CDR3 DNA reads as TGTGCCAGCAGTTCCTCGACTAGACGAGGGGCAGATACGCAGTATTTT.

This clonotype was recorded a few times. A much larger clone differs by one base, so this may be a read error. The V gene is TRBV7-2, the J gene TRBJ2-1; 14 nucleotides align to TRBD2. In germline, CDR1 is SGHTA, CDR2 FQGNSA. This CDR3 is 18 amino acids long. The DNA for the CDR3 is TGTGCCGGCAGCTTAGCGACTAGCGGGAGGGCATCCTACAATGAGCAGTTCTTC. This encodes CAGSLATSGRASYNEQFF.

This clonotype appeared many times. This chain connects TRBV7-3 to TRBJ2-7, with D tentatively TRBD2 (5 bases). Between the trimmed V and J ends, which lost 0 bases and 7 bases, there was a span of 16 bases. Per germline, CDR1 SGHTA and CDR2 FQGTGA. The CDR3 has 15 amino acids. The CDR3 nucleotides are TGTGCCAGCAGCTTAACGTCCCTAGCTTTGGGTGAGCAGTACTTC. Protein sequence: CASSLTSLALGEQYF.

This clonotype came up many times. This chain connects TRBV3-1 to TRBJ2-7, with TRBD2 as a possible D gene (5 bases). Trimming pared 0 bases from V and 9 bases from J, leaving 15 bases between. Germline CDR1 LGHDT, CDR2 YNNKEL (reference sequence). The CDR3 spans 14 residues. The CDR3 protein is CASSQDLVREWQYF. For the CDR3, the DNA is TGTGCCAGCAGCCAAGATCTAGTTAGGGAGTGGCAGTACTTC.

This clonotype was recorded many times. V gene TRBV7-2 combines with J gene TRBJ2-5; 12 positions agree with TRBD2. There are 15 residues in the CDR3. Germline V gene lookup returns CDR1 SGHTA and CDR2 FQGNSA. Unmatched junction bases numbered 10, after V lost 5 bases and J lost 9 bases. The CDR3 DNA reads TGTGCCAGCAGCGTGCTAGCGGGAGGGCTTGCGTCCCAGTACTTC. Amino acids: CASSVLAGGLASQYF.

The sample holds many counts of this clonotype. The rearrangement joins TRBV20-1 to TRBJ1-2; TRBD1 matches at 10 bases. V gave up 2 bases and J gave up 3 bases; unmatched junction bases: 6. The CDR3 contains 15 residues. The V gene's germline CDR1 is DFQATT and CDR2 SNEGSKA (reference sequence). The chain's CDR3 is CSARHWDRGDYGYTF. As DNA, the CDR3 is TGCAGTGCTAGACATTGGGACAGGGGAGACTATGGCTACACCTTC.

To note about this clonotype: It differs at one base from a far larger clone, so likely a read error. The rearrangement uses TRBV13 and TRBJ1-1; the D gene is possibly TRBD1 (6 bases). The germline CDR1 and CDR2 sequences are PRHDT and FYEKMQ (reference sequence). The CDR3 is 14 amino acids. The CDR3 bases are TGTGCCAGCAGTGCTCCCGTACAGGGAACTGAAGCTCTCTTT. It yields the protein CASSAPVQGTEALF. Together with reference TRBV13 and TRBJ1-1, the CDR3 gives the full variable domain: AAGVIQSPRHLIKEKRETATLKCYPIPRHDTVYWYQQGPGQDPQFLISFYEKMQSDKGSIPDRFSAQQFSDYHSELNMSSLELGDSALYFCASSAPVQGTEALFGQGTRLTVV.

The genes are TRBV19 and TRBJ2-3; no reliable D call. Looked up from germline, CDR1 is LNHDA and CDR2 is SQIVND (reference sequence). There are 17 residues in the CDR3. V was cut by 6 bases and J by 0 bases, with 19 bases left in between. In DNA, the CDR3 is TGTGCCAGTAGCCCCCCCCCCGACATGTCGAGCACAGATACGCAGTATTTT. Translating it yields CASSPPPDMSSTDTQYF.

This clonotype was picked up many times. The genes are TRBV7-9 and TRBJ1-2; D ambiguous. The germline V and J ends were trimmed by 1 base and 8 bases, with 8 bases remaining between them. This CDR3 spans 12 amino acids. The germline CDR1 and CDR2 sequences are SEHNR and FQNEAQ (reference sequence). CDR3: CASSLEMGGYTF. CDR3 bases: TGTGCCAGCAGCTTAGAGATGGGCGGCTACACCTTC.

The chain employs TRBV28 and TRBJ2-3; 10 bases are a match to TRBD2. Germline values: CDR1 MDHEN, CDR2 SYDVKM. The length of the CDR3 is 18 residues. V was pared by 8 bases and J by 6 bases, with 20 bases of the junction left unmatched. CDR3 loop: CASEALAGSGTSEDTQYF. The DNA for the CDR3 is TGTGCCAGCGAGGCCTTAGCGGGGTCAGGGACTAGCGAGGATACGCAGTATTTT. Combining the CDR3 with reference TRBV28 and TRBJ2-3 gives the whole variable domain DVKVTQSSRYLVKRTGEKVFLECVQDMDHENMFWYRQDPGLGLRLIYFSYDVKMKEKGDIPEGYSVSREKKERFSLILESASTNQTSMYLCASEALAGSGTSEDTQYFGPGTRLTVL.

This clonotype was recorded a few times. The junction differs from germline at one of its ends, possibly a read error. The CDR3 DNA reads as TGTGCTAGCAGCTTAGGAGCGGGAGTGGATGAGCAGTTCTTC. Encoded protein: CASSLGAGVDEQFF. The chain employs TRBV7-7 and TRBJ2-1; 8 bases match TRBD2. This CDR3 spans 14 amino acids. The germline V gene has CDR1 SSHAT and CDR2 FNYEAQ (reference sequence).

This clonotype was counted ten times or more. The chain joins TRBV19 to TRBJ2-1; TRBD2 aligns across 8 bases. Per the germline V gene, CDR1 is LNHDA and CDR2 is SQIVND (reference sequence). The V gene end was trimmed by 7 bases and the J gene end by 3 bases; junction bases not matched to a gene: 11. The CDR3 is 16 amino acids. The CDR3 sequence is CASNIPGTSHYNEQFF. The CDR3 nucleotides are TGTGCCAGTAACATTCCCGGGACTAGTCACTACAATGAGCAGTTCTTC.

This clonotype was detected many times. The CDR3 nucleotides are TGTGCCAGCAGCCAATGGGGACAGGGACAAGAGACCCAGTACTTC. Translating it yields CASSQWGQGQETQYF. The V and J genes are TRBV3-1 and TRBJ2-5; 9 nucleotides match TRBD1. Germline CDR1 reads LGHDT; CDR2 reads YNNKEL (reference sequence). The V and J ends lost 2 bases and 2 bases, in that order; junction bases with no gene match: 3. The CDR3 is made up of 15 amino acids.

This clonotype was observed at least ten times. V and J are TRBV5-1 and TRBJ2-7; the match to TRBD2 covers 11 bases. CDR3 length: 15 residues. Germline-derived CDR1 and CDR2 are SGHRS and YFSETQ. The junction had 2 bases not matched to a gene; V was cut back by 1 base and J by 2 bases. CDR3 region: CASSLTSGGTYEQYF. DNA of the CDR3: TGCGCCAGCAGCTTGACTAGCGGGGGAACCTACGAGCAGTACTTC.

This clonotype was recorded many times. The chain carries TRBV29-1 and TRBJ2-5; 10 positions match TRBD2. The CDR3 sequence is 17 residues long. Trimming removed 0 bases from V and 5 bases from J; junction bases left unmatched: 12. Germline V CDR1 and CDR2: SQVTM, ANQGSEA. In DNA form, the CDR3 reads TGCAGCGTTGAAGATGTGGGAGCGGGAGGGCGAAGGGAGACCCAGTACTTC. Its translation: CSVEDVGAGGRRETQYF.

Remarks on this clonotype: A far larger clone is just one base off, so this is likely a read error. This chain uses TRBV7-9 with TRBJ1-2; D gene unclear. The germline V gene encodes CDR1 SEHNR and CDR2 FQNEAQ (reference sequence). The CDR3 is 14 amino acids. This CDR3 reads CVSSPAGEGYGYTF. DNA of the CDR3: TGTGTCAGCAGCCCCGCGGGCGAAGGGTATGGCTACACCTTC.

The chain carries TRBV3-1 and TRBJ2-1; D may be TRBD2 (5 bases). With 1 base removed from V and 10 bases from J, the gap between germline ends came to 11 bases. The CDR3 loop spans 13 amino acids. Germline-derived CDR1 and CDR2 are LGHDT and YNNKEL (reference sequence). This CDR3 reads CASSQVIREEQFF. In DNA form, the CDR3 reads TGTGCCAGCAGCCAAGTGATAAGGGAGGAGCAGTTCTTC.

Details on this clonotype: A far more abundant clone sits one base away, making this likely a read error. V is TRBV10-3 and J is TRBJ2-7, with 10 positions matching TRBD2. V trimming: 5 bases; J trimming: 6 bases; junction bases outside the gene matches: 4. Germline V gene lookup returns CDR1 ENHRY and CDR2 SYGVKD. This CDR3 region has 13 residues. The chain's CDR3 is CAISSLAGSEQYF. For the CDR3, the DNA is TGTGCCATCAGTTCACTAGCGGGATCCGAGCAGTACTTC.

In this sample, this clonotype turned up many times. The chain uses TRBV12-3 or TRBV12-4 and TRBJ2-1; 9 nucleotides match TRBD1. This CDR3 comprises 14 residues. J gave up 9 bases and V 4 bases, and 7 bases lay outside the gene matches. The CDR3 bases are TGTGCCAGCAGTTCAACCCGGGACAGGGTTGAGCAGTTCTTC. Residues: CASSSTRDRVEQFF.

This clonotype was seen at least ten times. The CDR3 reads CASNWDRGQETQYF. DNA of the CDR3: TGTGCCAGCAACTGGGACAGGGGGCAAGAGACCCAGTACTTC. This chain joins TRBV2 and TRBJ2-5; 11 bases fit TRBD1. V lost 7 bases to trimming and J lost 2 bases; unmatched junction nucleotides: 3. The CDR3 is made up of 14 amino acids. Germline CDR1 is SNHLY and CDR2 is FYNNEI.

This clonotype was seen at least ten times. This chain connects TRBV11-2 to TRBJ1-4; 8 bases match TRBD1. The V segment lost 4 bases and the J segment 10 bases; nucleotides outside the gene matches: 8. This CDR3 comprises 14 residues. The germline V gene encodes CDR1 SGHAT and CDR2 FQNNGV. CDR3 in amino acids: CASSSTGDRGKLFF. CDR3 coding DNA: TGTGCCAGCAGCTCGACAGGGGATCGCGGAAAACTGTTTTTT. The full variable domain, with the rest looked up from reference TRBV11-2 and TRBJ1-4, is EAGVAQSPRYKIIEKRQSVAFWCNPISGHATLYWYQQILGQGPKLLIQFQNNGVVDDSQLPKDRFSAERLKGVDSTLKIQPAKLEDSAVYLCASSSTGDRGKLFFGSGTQLSVL.

The chain couples TRBV12-3 or TRBV12-4 to TRBJ2-7, with D possibly being TRBD2 (6 bases). The CDR3 consists of 14 residues. Trimming pared 6 bases from V and 5 bases from J, leaving 17 bases between. DNA of the CDR3: TGTGCCAGCAGCTTGATGAGCCCGGGGGACGAGCAGTACTTC. Residues: CASSLMSPGDEQYF.

This clonotype occurred a few times. The chain has TRBV10-3 and TRBJ1-2, with a weak D call TRBD1 (5 bases). Trimming took 0 bases from V and 2 from J, leaving 10 bases between them. CDR1 and CDR2 (germline): ENHRY, SYGVKD. This CDR3 comprises 15 residues. This CDR3 reads CAISESLGDNYGYTF. In nucleotides, the CDR3 is TGTGCCATCAGTGAGTCGTTGGGGGACAACTATGGCTACACCTTC.

This clonotype has at least ten counts. V is TRBV20-1 and J is TRBJ2-1; D not certain. CDR3 length equals 14 residues. Germline V gene sequence: CDR1 DFQATT, CDR2 SNEGSKA (reference sequence). Trimming shortened V by 0 bases and J by 2 bases, and 8 bases separated the two germline ends. The CDR3, as DNA: TGCAGTGCTAGAGATCCGGCTACCTACAATGAGCAGTTCTTC. Residues: CSARDPATYNEQFF.

There are many counts of this clonotype. V and J are TRBV12-3 or TRBV12-4 and TRBJ2-2, with D possibly being TRBD2 (5 bases). This CDR3 comprises 15 residues. Trimming removed 5 bases from V and 3 bases from J, with 13 bases in between. Here the CDR3 DNA reads TGTGCCAGCAGTCCGATGAGCGGATACACCGGGGAGCTGTTTTTT. Its translation is CASSPMSGYTGELFF.